The rows below give T cell receptor beta chains drawn from one sample of a study of PD-L1 blockade in urothelial cancer. Sequenced by immunoSEQ multiplex PCR; TCRdb stores in-frame clones only, minus some. Of tens of thousands of clones in the sample, about 86% were seen once. The sample consisted of PBMCs, taken around atezolizumab (anti-PD-L1) treatment. These receptor sequences come from a man aged 55 to 69 with urothelial cancer. The CDR3 runs from the conserved cysteine through the conserved F or W. The order of the fields is V gene, D gene, clone size, J gene, CDR3 protein, CDR3 DNA. D genes are given only for firm matches. Rows give clone size only sometimes, using once, few, many, or a class for an expanded clone.

V: TRBV5-1
D: NA
size: NA
J: TRBJ2-1
CDR3: CASSLETGSSYNEQFF
DNA: TGCGCCAGCAGCTTGGAGACAGGAAGCTCCTACAATGAGCAGTTCTTC

V: TRBV6-1
D: TRBD1
size: NA
J: TRBJ1-5
CDR3: CASTPDRGHKQPQHF
DNA: TGTGCCAGCACCCCGGACAGGGGGCATAAACAGCCCCAGCATTTT

V: TRBV29-1
D: NA
size: few
J: TRBJ2-7
CDR3: CSVGTTYEQYF
DNA: TGCAGCGTTGGGACTACCTACGAGCAGTACTTC

V: TRBV5-1
D: TRBD1
size: NA
J: TRBJ2-7
CDR3: CASSPDRDEQYF
DNA: TGCGCCAGCAGCCCGGACAGGGACGAGCAGTACTTC

V: TRBV6-4
D: NA
size: NA
J: TRBJ1-1
CDR3: CASSPRPGVDTEAFF
DNA: TGTGCCAGCAGTCCTCGACCGGGGGTCGACACTGAAGCTTTCTTT

V: TRBV18
D: NA
size: NA
J: TRBJ2-7
CDR3: CASSPPADTGYEQYF
DNA: TGTGCCAGCTCACCACCGGCCGACACAGGGTACGAGCAGTACTTC

V: TRBV29-1
D: NA
size: NA
J: TRBJ2-1
CDR3: CSVGTGGGYNEQFF
DNA: TGCAGCGTTGGAACGGGGGGCGGGTACAATGAGCAGTTCTTC

V: TRBV27
D: TRBD1
size: NA
J: TRBJ2-7
CDR3: CASSLFPMDRGPRGEHF
DNA: TGTGCCAGCAGTTTATTCCCTATGGACAGGGGGCCGCGGGGTGAGCACTTC

V: TRBV29-1
D: NA
size: NA
J: TRBJ2-7
CDR3: CSVRDIYEQYF
DNA: TGCAGCGTCAGGGACATCTACGAGCAGTACTTC

V: TRBV7-6
D: NA
size: NA
J: TRBJ2-2
CDR3: CASSLYRPADSGELFF
DNA: TGTGCCAGCAGCTTATATAGACCGGCGGATTCTGGGGAGCTGTTTTTT

V: TRBV6-6
D: NA
size: once
J: TRBJ2-1
CDR3: CASSSNRIEQFF
DNA: TGTGCCAGCAGTTCCAACAGGATTGAGCAGTTCTTC

V: TRBV7-3
D: NA
size: NA
J: TRBJ2-6
CDR3: CASSRGISGANVLTF
DNA: TGTGCCAGCAGCCGCGGGATCTCTGGGGCCAACGTCCTGACTTTC

V: TRBV5-1
D: NA
size: NA
J: TRBJ2-2
CDR3: CASSLAQGTGELFF
DNA: TGCGCCAGCAGCTTGGCCCAGGGGACCGGGGAGCTGTTTTTT

V: TRBV4-2
D: TRBD2
size: NA
J: TRBJ2-5
CDR3: CASSQEGASGGFLETQYF
DNA: TGTGCCAGCAGCCAAGAAGGGGCTAGCGGGGGGTTTTTGGAGACCCAGTACTTC

V: TRBV7-2
D: NA
size: NA
J: TRBJ2-4
CDR3: CASSPSPGRDIQYF
DNA: TGTGCCAGCAGCCCGTCGCCAGGGCGAGACATTCAGTACTTC

V: TRBV7-9
D: NA
size: NA
J: TRBJ1-6
CDR3: CASSLRQGVGNSPLHF
DNA: TGTGCCAGCAGCTTAAGGCAGGGCGTCGGAAATTCACCCCTCCACTTT

V: TRBV28
D: NA
size: NA
J: TRBJ1-5
CDR3: CASSFRTMGNQPQHF
DNA: TGTGCCAGCAGTTTTCGGACAATGGGCAATCAGCCCCAGCATTTT

V: TRBV10-2
D: NA
size: NA
J: TRBJ1-4
CDR3: CASSEGQFTNEKLFF
DNA: TGCGCCAGCAGTGAGGGACAGTTCACTAATGAAAAACTGTTTTTT

V: TRBV30
D: NA
size: NA
J: TRBJ2-5
CDR3: CAWSAQGLQETQYF
DNA: TGTGCCTGGAGTGCACAGGGTCTCCAAGAGACCCAGTACTTC

V: TRBV4-2
D: NA
size: NA
J: TRBJ1-2
CDR3: CASSPSGTIRPGYGYTF
DNA: TGTGCCAGCAGCCCTTCCGGGACAATCCGCCCGGGCTATGGCTACACCTTC

V: TRBV2
D: NA
size: NA
J: TRBJ2-7
CDR3: CASSRVPHEQYF
DNA: TGTGCCAGCAGCCGGGTCCCTCACGAGCAGTACTTC

V: TRBV5-1
D: TRBD1
size: NA
J: TRBJ1-1
CDR3: CASSFTGGATEAFF
DNA: TGCGCCAGCAGCTTCACAGGGGGCGCGACTGAAGCTTTCTTT

V: TRBV5-1
D: NA
size: NA
J: TRBJ1-3
CDR3: CASSPGIDGNTIYF
DNA: TGCGCCAGCAGCCCAGGAATTGATGGAAACACCATATATTTT

V: TRBV7-9
D: TRBD1
size: NA
J: TRBJ2-7
CDR3: CASTNPRQGITYEQYF
DNA: TGTGCCAGCACCAATCCCAGACAGGGAATAACCTACGAGCAGTACTTC

V: TRBV20-1
D: NA
size: NA
J: TRBJ2-1
CDR3: CSATTLAGQFF
DNA: TGCAGTGCTACCACCTTAGCTGGGCAGTTCTTC

V: TRBV7-8
D: TRBD2
size: NA
J: TRBJ2-2
CDR3: CASSSRGGGAAGELFF
DNA: TGTGCCAGCAGCTCAAGGGGCGGGGGGGCTGCCGGGGAGCTGTTTTTT

V: TRBV5-6
D: NA
size: NA
J: TRBJ2-7
CDR3: CASSYDRITYEQYF
DNA: TGTGCCAGCAGCTATGACAGGATTACCTACGAGCAGTACTTC

V: TRBV7-3
D: TRBD1
size: NA
J: TRBJ2-1
CDR3: CASSLVQGLYNEQFF
DNA: TGTGCCAGCAGCTTAGTACAGGGGCTGTACAATGAGCAGTTCTTC

V: TRBV5-1
D: TRBD1
size: few
J: TRBJ1-2
CDR3: CASSLARQGAYGYTF
DNA: TGCGCCAGCAGCTTGGCCAGACAGGGTGCCTATGGCTACACCTTC

V: TRBV30
D: NA
size: NA
J: TRBJ1-4
CDR3: CAWSVNLNEKLFF
DNA: TGTGCCTGGAGTGTAAATCTTAATGAAAAACTGTTTTTT

V: TRBV4-3
D: TRBD2
size: NA
J: TRBJ2-1
CDR3: CASSQDLSSGVYEQFF
DNA: TGCGCCAGCAGCCAAGATCTTAGTAGCGGGGTATATGAGCAGTTCTTC

V: TRBV2
D: TRBD1
size: NA
J: TRBJ2-2
CDR3: CASIQGENTGELFF
DNA: TGTGCCAGCATACAGGGGGAGAACACCGGGGAGCTGTTTTTT

V: TRBV6-1
D: NA
size: NA
J: TRBJ1-1
CDR3: CASSRINSGTEAFF
DNA: TGTGCCAGCAGTCGAATTAACAGCGGCACTGAAGCTTTCTTT

V: TRBV11-3
D: TRBD2
size: NA
J: TRBJ2-2
CDR3: CASSFLSREGGELFF
DNA: TGTGCCAGCAGCTTCCTCTCCCGGGAGGGGGGGGAGCTGTTTTTT

V: TRBV7-9
D: NA
size: NA
J: TRBJ1-2
CDR3: CASSFPGEDGYTF
DNA: TGTGCCAGCAGCTTCCCGGGGGAGGATGGCTACACCTTC

V: TRBV30
D: TRBD2
size: NA
J: TRBJ2-1
CDR3: CAWSLGGIGEQFF
DNA: TGTGCCTGGAGTTTGGGGGGGATTGGGGAGCAGTTCTTC

V: TRBV4-2
D: TRBD2
size: NA
J: TRBJ2-5
CDR3: CASSQDVSTSGGRQETQYF
DNA: TGTGCCAGCAGCCAAGATGTCTCGACTAGCGGGGGGCGTCAAGAGACCCAGTACTTC

V: TRBV6-5
D: TRBD1
size: NA
J: TRBJ2-5
CDR3: CASSSGTGASQETQYF
DNA: TGTGCCAGCAGTTCCGGGACAGGGGCAAGCCAAGAGACCCAGTACTTC

V: TRBV7-9
D: TRBD1
size: few
J: TRBJ2-5
CDR3: CASSRTGVETQYF
DNA: TGTGCCAGCAGTCGGACAGGGGTCGAGACCCAGTACTTC

V: TRBV18
D: TRBD1
size: NA
J: TRBJ2-7
CDR3: CASSPRQPSRDRSSYEQYF
DNA: TGTGCCAGCTCACCTAGGCAGCCCTCGAGGGACAGATCTTCCTACGAGCAGTACTTC

V: TRBV7-9
D: TRBD1
size: NA
J: TRBJ2-7
CDR3: CASSLTGTGYYEQYF
DNA: TGTGCCAGCAGCTTAACCGGGACAGGGTACTACGAGCAGTACTTC

V: TRBV10-2
D: TRBD1
size: NA
J: TRBJ1-4
CDR3: CASSDQTGGNEKLFF
DNA: TGCGCCAGCAGTGATCAAACAGGGGGAAATGAAAAACTGTTTTTT

V: TRBV6-6
D: TRBD1
size: NA
J: TRBJ2-5
CDR3: CASSYEGQGQETQYF
DNA: TGTGCCAGCAGTTACGAGGGACAGGGCCAAGAGACCCAGTACTTC

V: TRBV7-2
D: TRBD1
size: NA
J: TRBJ1-5
CDR3: CASSRDRGYQPQHF
DNA: TGTGCCAGCAGTCGGGACAGGGGCTACCAGCCCCAGCATTTT

V: TRBV10-3
D: TRBD2
size: NA
J: TRBJ2-3
CDR3: CAIRGLATDTQYF
DNA: TGTGCCATCAGAGGACTAGCCACAGATACGCAGTATTTT

V: TRBV27
D: TRBD1
size: NA
J: TRBJ1-2
CDR3: CASSPDFRGPYGYTF
DNA: TGTGCCAGCAGTCCCGATTTCAGGGGGCCCTATGGCTACACCTTC

V: TRBV5-4
D: NA
size: NA
J: TRBJ2-5
CDR3: CASSPGGGDQETQYF
DNA: TGTGCCAGCAGCCCGGGCGGAGGGGATCAAGAGACCCAGTACTTC

V: TRBV5-1
D: NA
size: NA
J: TRBJ2-7
CDR3: CASSLQASYEQYF
DNA: TGCGCCAGCAGCTTGCAGGCCTCCTACGAGCAGTACTTC

V: TRBV5-1
D: TRBD1
size: NA
J: TRBJ1-1
CDR3: CASSLGDRLNTEAFF
DNA: TGCGCCAGCAGCTTAGGGGACAGGTTGAACACTGAAGCTTTCTTT

V: TRBV11-2
D: NA
size: NA
J: TRBJ2-5
CDR3: CATSPDNPRETQYF
DNA: TGTGCCACCTCGCCCGACAACCCACGGGAGACCCAGTACTTC

V: TRBV5-1
D: NA
size: NA
J: TRBJ2-5
CDR3: CASSLEFNDRKTQYF
DNA: TGCGCCAGCAGCTTGGAATTTAATGACAGGAAGACCCAGTACTTC

V: TRBV4-3
D: TRBD1
size: NA
J: TRBJ2-5
CDR3: CASSQGQGDGETQYF
DNA: TGCGCCAGCAGCCAAGGACAGGGGGATGGAGAGACCCAGTACTTC

V: TRBV5-4
D: TRBD2
size: few
J: TRBJ2-2
CDR3: CASSPGLAGATGELFF
DNA: TGTGCCAGCAGCCCAGGACTAGCGGGTGCTACCGGGGAGCTGTTTTTT

V: TRBV7-9
D: NA
size: NA
J: TRBJ2-5
CDR3: CASSLPDTLETQYF
DNA: TGTGCCAGCAGCTTACCGGACACCCTAGAGACCCAGTACTTC

V: TRBV2
D: TRBD1
size: NA
J: TRBJ1-2
CDR3: CASSETGGYGYTF
DNA: TGTGCCAGCAGTGAAACAGGGGGTTATGGCTACACCTTC

V: TRBV20-1
D: TRBD1
size: NA
J: TRBJ2-7
CDR3: CRGQGSYEQYF
DNA: TGCAGAGGACAGGGCTCCTACGAGCAGTACTTC

V: TRBV11-3
D: TRBD2
size: NA
J: TRBJ2-3
CDR3: CASSLPLSGGPSTDTQYF
DNA: TGTGCCAGCAGCTTACCCCTTAGCGGGGGGCCTAGCACAGATACGCAGTATTTT

V: TRBV4-3
D: NA
size: NA
J: TRBJ1-2
CDR3: CASSQDPTGGPYGYTF
DNA: TGCGCCAGCAGCCAAGACCCTACGGGGGGACCCTATGGCTACACCTTC

V: TRBV7-3
D: NA
size: NA
J: TRBJ2-3
CDR3: CASSLGADTQYF
DNA: TGTGCCAGCAGCTTGGGGGCCGATACGCAGTATTTT

V: TRBV5-1
D: TRBD1
size: NA
J: TRBJ1-6
CDR3: CASSTGTGDYNSPLHF
DNA: TGCGCCAGCAGCACCGGGACAGGGGACTATAATTCACCCCTCCACTTT